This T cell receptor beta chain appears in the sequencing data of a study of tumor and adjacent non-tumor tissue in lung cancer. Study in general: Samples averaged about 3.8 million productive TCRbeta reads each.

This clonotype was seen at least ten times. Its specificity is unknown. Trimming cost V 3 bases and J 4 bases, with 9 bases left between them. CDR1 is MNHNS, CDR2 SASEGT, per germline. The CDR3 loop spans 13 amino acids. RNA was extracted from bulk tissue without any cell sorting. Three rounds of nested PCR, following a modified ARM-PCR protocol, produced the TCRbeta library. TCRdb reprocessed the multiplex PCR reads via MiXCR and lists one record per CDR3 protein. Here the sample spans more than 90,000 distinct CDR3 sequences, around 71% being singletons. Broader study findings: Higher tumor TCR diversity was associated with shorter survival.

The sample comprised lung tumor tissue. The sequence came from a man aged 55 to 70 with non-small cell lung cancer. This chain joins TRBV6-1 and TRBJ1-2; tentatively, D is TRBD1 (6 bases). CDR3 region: CASSETGRYGYTF. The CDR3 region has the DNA TGTGCCAGCAGTGAGACAGGCCGCTATGGCTACACCTTC.